Below are 5 T cell receptor beta chains sequenced from a single sample in a study of CD8+ T cells in alopecia areata. Regarding treatment: oral pan-JAK inhibitor, 5-10 mg twice daily. As the sequencing template, cDNA was produced by extracting RNA and reverse transcribing it. Method: immunoSEQ multiplex PCR; TCRdb's copy keeps in-frame clones and lacks some. The data contain about 140,000 clones, roughly four fifths of them seen just once; the ten biggest clones take up more than 20%. Sequencing used CD8+ T cells sorted from blood, obtained at week 4, from a patient treated with tofacitinib. The source is a human donor with alopecia areata.

The chain links TRBV18 to TRBJ2-2; D not certain. V was trimmed by 3 bases and J by 4 bases, leaving 12 bases between them. The CDR3 spans 15 residues. From germline, CDR1 is KGHSH and CDR2 LQKENI. The CDR3, as DNA: TGTGCCAGCTCACCTAGTTGGGTTTTCACCGGGGAGCTGTTTTTT. Encoded protein: CASSPSWVFTGELFF.

This sequence joins TRBV29-1 and TRBJ2-1, with TRBD2 identical over 11 bases. With V trimmed by 3 bases and J by 4 bases, 8 bases remained unmatched. This CDR3 spans 16 amino acids. From germline, CDR1 is SQVTM and CDR2 ANQGSEA. CDR3 DNA sequence: TGCAGCGTTGAGGGTCTAGCGGGGGGTCCTTACAATGAGCAGTTCTTC. The encoded protein is CSVEGLAGGPYNEQFF.

Comments on this clone: The same CDR3 can be traced to other DNA sequences in this sample. V usage is TRBV4-1 and J usage is TRBJ2-3; D gene uncertain. V was clipped by 0 bases and J by 0 bases, with 4 bases between them. The CDR3 spans 14 residues. CDR1 MGHRA and CDR2 YSYEKL come from the germline V gene. CDR3 nucleotides: TGCGCCAGCAGCCAAGATGCTAGCACAGATACGCAGTATTTT. It specifies CASSQDASTDTQYF.

The sample holds one count of this clone. This chain connects TRBV4-3 to TRBJ2-1, with D uncertain. This CDR3 contains 16 residues. CDR1 and CDR2 (germline): LGHNA, YSLEER. Trimming cost V 0 bases and J 0 bases, with 9 bases left between them. The CDR3 nucleotides are TGCGCCAGCAGCCAAGAGTGGGAAAGCTCCTACAATGAGCAGTTCTTC. Its protein product is CASSQEWESSYNEQFF.

The genes are TRBV7-2 and TRBJ1-2, with 10 bases matching TRBD1. Trimming cost V 1 base and J 6 bases; bases outside gene matches: 5. Germline CDR1 SGHTA, CDR2 FQGNSA. The CDR3 consists of 15 residues. The CDR3 DNA follows: TGTGCCAGCAGCTTAGGAGGGACAGGGGTTGATGGCTACACCTTC. Protein product: CASSLGGTGVDGYTF.